This TCR beta chain was documented in a study of cytomegalovirus exposure and HLA in healthy donors. As concerns this clone: Its cognate antigen is unknown.

Trimming took 5 bases from V and 4 from J, leaving 17 bases between them. This CDR3 is built from 15 residues. Per the germline V gene, CDR1 is KGHSH and CDR2 is LQKENI. Points from the study as a whole: There were three CMV-associated chains whose specificity for CMV antigens was confirmed in vitro.

Here immunoSEQ multiplex PCR was the method, and the copy in TCRdb shows in-frame clones only, minus some. The sample carries around 140,000 clones, roughly 87% recorded once. This chain connects TRBV18 to TRBJ1-1, with no clear D. The specimen sequenced was PBMCs. The receptor comes from a man aged 18 to 29 in good health and CMV-seropositive. The CDR3 protein is CASSTTGGEATEAFF. CDR3 DNA sequence: TGTGCCAGCTCAACCACCGGTGGGGAGGCCACTGAAGCTTTCTTT.